This TCR beta chain was retrieved from a study of blood T cell repertoires in COVID-19. The overall study: Acute and convalescent COVID-19 samples came from the United States, Italy and Spain. Sources were T cells, B-cell-depleted T cells, or PBMCs; the material itself was cDNA or gDNA.

With V trimmed by 7 bases and J by 3 bases, 8 bases remained unmatched. The CDR3 spans 15 residues. Germline loops: CDR1 MNHEY, CDR2 SVGAGI. Libraries were prepared by immunoSEQ multiplex PCR; TCRdb keeps only in-frame clonotypes and omits some of them. In the table there are over 250,000 clones, about 89% of which are singletons. V is TRBV6-5 and J is TRBJ1-5, with 8 bases that match TRBD1. The sequenced material came from peripheral blood. This TCR was recovered from a man aged 50-60 years with acute or convalescent COVID-19. CDR3 in amino acids: CASTQGARDNQPQHF. In DNA, the CDR3 is TGTGCCAGCACCCAGGGGGCCCGGGACAATCAGCCCCAGCATTTT.